This T cell receptor beta chain came from a study of PD-1 blockade in mismatch repair-deficient tumors. Study information: Enrolled about 2012-2016, patients had progressing, pretreated mismatch repair-deficient cancers of about a dozen types. General observations from the study: After pembrolizumab, tumor-resident clones rose rapidly, then generally contracted before radiologic responses.

The repertoire was sequenced with immunoSEQ multiplex PCR; TCRdb's copy has only in-frame clones and lacks some. This table has more than 40,000 clones, approximately 81% appearing once. Concerning this clone itself: Its antigen is not identified.

The CDR3 totals 15 residues. Deletions cut 3 bases from V and 5 bases from J, with 13 bases between. CDR1 is KGHSH, CDR2 LQKENI, per germline. Every patient had mismatch repair deficiency by PCR or immunohistochemistry. The specimen was peripheral blood, collected approximately 18 weeks after starting pembrolizumab. This sequence originates from an adult with mismatch repair-deficient cancer. The V gene is TRBV18, the J gene TRBJ2-2; D uncertain. This CDR3 is CASSPSRTETGELFF. DNA for the CDR3: TGTGCCAGCTCACCTTCTCGGACCGAGACCGGGGAGCTGTTTTTT.